A selection of T cell receptor beta chains follows, all from one sample in a study of T cell repertoires in cytomegalovirus infection. The antigens these receptors bind are not known. TCRdb used MiXCR to reprocess the reads, holding one entry per CDR3 protein. In the table there are under 350,000 distinct CDR3 sequences, about 20% of which are singletons. The sequences come from cultured PBMCs, collected from culture after CMV antigen stimulation. The receptors shown here come from a human donor in good health (CMV status not recorded). Some clones in this sample may be carry-over from other donors' samples. Each CDR3 is given with its conserved first and last residue.

TRBV25-1	TRBJ2-5	CASSEIRTGDETQYF
TRBV6-2/TRBV6-3	TRBJ2-3	CASTFIITDTQYF
TRBV11-2	TRBJ2-3	CASSRNRGGSTDTQYF
TRBV7-8	TRBJ2-5	CASSPSGRKRETQYF
TRBV9	TRBJ2-3	CASSVGSGPATDTQYF
TRBV5-4	TRBJ2-2	CASSLSGRIAGELFF
TRBV28	TRBJ2-4	CASSLFSGRGGNIQYF
TRBV6-2/TRBV6-3	TRBJ2-1	CASSPGLAGVESSYNEQFF
TRBV29-1	TRBJ1-1	CSVVGHVGTEAFF
TRBV12-3/TRBV12-4	TRBJ2-2	CASSLWGPGELFF
TRBV15	TRBJ2-7	CATSRELTSGSYEQYF
TRBV29-1	TRBJ2-7	CSVVRTSGNEQYF
TRBV6-6	TRBJ1-2	CASSYSRVGGQDYGYTF
TRBV7-9	TRBJ1-6	CASRGGREESPLHF
TRBV7-3	TRBJ2-5	CASSSRTGLARRNQETQYF
TRBV7-2	TRBJ2-3	CASSLGSGFSDTQYF
TRBV6-5	TRBJ1-2	CASSPAYPNYGYTF
TRBV7-9	TRBJ2-1	CASSSPGLAGDSYNEQFF
TRBV20-1	TRBJ2-3	CSATPPSGGYADTQYF
TRBV6-1	TRBJ2-3	CASNPWRLGLHTDTQYF
TRBV9	TRBJ2-4	CASSVATGGRENIQYF
TRBV7-8	TRBJ2-2	CASSPRGRDTGELFF
TRBV11-2	TRBJ1-2	CASSRISYGYTF
TRBV7-2	TRBJ2-1	CASSLLTSDEQFF
TRBV12-3/TRBV12-4	TRBJ1-4	CASRPSGPTNEKLFF
TRBV14	TRBJ2-1	CASSQGGTIGNEQFF
TRBV6-2/TRBV6-3	TRBJ1-5	CASSLEYRGGLGQPQHF
TRBV5-1	TRBJ2-1	CASSFRGTGSSYNEQFF
TRBV2	TRBJ2-3	CASSEKRTDTQYF
TRBV28	TRBJ2-2	CASTFSPSGELFF
TRBV7-2	TRBJ2-7	CASSAGLSPYEQYF
TRBV7-8	TRBJ1-1	CASSLGETEAFF
TRBV28	TRBJ1-2	CASSLAWAQWGYTF
TRBV10-3	TRBJ1-3	CATGQPGDTIYF
TRBV6-5	TRBJ2-5	CASSYRTTGRQTQYF
TRBV18	TRBJ2-5	CASSPPNQETQYF
TRBV6-2/TRBV6-3	TRBJ2-1	CATRDQRSDEQFF
TRBV5-4	TRBJ1-1	CASTSWVQTEAFF
TRBV6-1	TRBJ1-2	CATWWGGYGYTF
TRBV7-2	TRBJ2-1	CASSHTSGRDEQFF
TRBV7-2	TRBJ2-5	CASSLDGGGEETQYF
TRBV11-2	TRBJ1-2	CASSLGAYGYTF
TRBV5-1	TRBJ2-1	CASAPSGVADEQFF
TRBV27	TRBJ1-2	CASGPLGGDYGYTF
TRBV7-2	TRBJ1-5	CASSQRTGDHQPQHF
TRBV2	TRBJ1-4	CASTRNGQGANEKLFF
TRBV29-1	TRBJ2-7	CSAWLAGGYEQYF
TRBV19	TRBJ1-1	CASTDLLNTEAFF
TRBV7-8	TRBJ2-7	CASSSMRTGAEQYF
TRBV20-1	TRBJ2-3	CSARETSGRDTQYF
TRBV6-2/TRBV6-3	TRBJ1-1	CASSYVPGGPMNTEAFF
TRBV6-1	TRBJ1-1	CASTRDRAAFF
TRBV6-5	TRBJ2-7	CASSYSGEQYF
TRBV7-9	TRBJ2-1	CASTPRRGYSYNEQFF
TRBV27	TRBJ2-7	CASSTWTSGYYEQYF